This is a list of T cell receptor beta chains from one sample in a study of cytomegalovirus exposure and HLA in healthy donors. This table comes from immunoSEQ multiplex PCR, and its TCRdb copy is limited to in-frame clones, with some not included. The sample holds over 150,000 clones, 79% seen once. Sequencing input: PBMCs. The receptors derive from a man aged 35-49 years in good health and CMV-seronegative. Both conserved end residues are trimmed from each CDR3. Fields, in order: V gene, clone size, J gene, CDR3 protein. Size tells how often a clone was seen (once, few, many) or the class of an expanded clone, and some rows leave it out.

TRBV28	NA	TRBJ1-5	ASSFWTGEGYQPQH
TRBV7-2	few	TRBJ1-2	ASSLVRIGYGYT
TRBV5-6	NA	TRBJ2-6	ASSLTDTGANVLT
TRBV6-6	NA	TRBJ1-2	ASSYSLGQGYGYT
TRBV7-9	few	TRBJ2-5	ASSLGSGAQY
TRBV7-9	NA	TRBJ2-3	ASSSGGRAVPHTQY
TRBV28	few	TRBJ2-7	ASSLRVSYEQY
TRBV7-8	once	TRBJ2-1	ASSATSASYNEQF
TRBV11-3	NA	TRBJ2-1	ASSSFWGEGPYEQF
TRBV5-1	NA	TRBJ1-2	ASSLEVDYGYT
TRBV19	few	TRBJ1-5	ASSIRGGNQPQH
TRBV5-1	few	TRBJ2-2	ASSLTRGPGELF
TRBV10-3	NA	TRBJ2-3	AISGTSGTSTDTQY
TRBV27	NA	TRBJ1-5	ASSLYGTGGNQPQH
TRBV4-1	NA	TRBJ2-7	ASSHLGLTGEQY